This TCR beta chain was captured in a study of CD8 T cells in Susac syndrome. High-throughput TCR beta sequencing covered peripheral CD8+ and CD4+ T cells. TEMRA cells were enriched by FACS, and CD4+ and CD8+ T cells were negatively isolated. CDR1 and CDR2 (germline): SGHRS, YFSETQ. This CDR3 contains 15 residues. V was clipped by 3 bases and J by 13 bases; unmatched bases: 12. Random hexamers primed reverse transcription of 0.5 to 1 ug RNA. With immunoSEQ multiplex PCR, TCR beta CDR3 was amplified across 54 Vbeta and 13 Jbeta. MiXCR, run by TCRdb on the immunoSEQ multiplex PCR reads, gives a single entry per CDR3 protein. The data show 190,000 or so distinct CDR3 sequences, 90% to 95% seen once.

The receptor's source is a human donor with multiple sclerosis. V gene TRBV5-1 combines with J gene TRBJ1-6; 8 bases align to TRBD1. The sample comprised CD4+ T cells from PBMCs. The CDR3 protein is CASSWRTGSQGPLHF. The DNA for the CDR3 is TGCGCCAGCAGCTGGAGGACAGGGAGTCAGGGGCCCCTCCACTTT.